The 11 T cell receptor beta chains below all came from one sample that was sequenced in a study of CD8 T cells in Susac syndrome. The RNA, roughly 0.5 to 1 ug, was put through reverse transcription using random hexamers. MiXCR, run by TCRdb on the immunoSEQ multiplex PCR reads, gives a single entry per CDR3 protein. Among under 200,000 distinct CDR3 sequences listed, 85% to 95% were seen once. Sequenced: CD4+ T cells from PBMCs. Source of these receptors: a human donor with Susac syndrome.

The chain employs TRBV12-3 or TRBV12-4 and TRBJ1-6; 8 bases are a match to TRBD1. With V trimmed by 5 bases and J by 7 bases, 10 bases remained unmatched. The CDR3 runs 16 residues. Written as DNA, the CDR3 is TGTGCCAGCAGTCCCGGGACAGGAACGCCCAATTCACCCCTCCACTTT. Its protein is CASSPGTGTPNSPLHF.

V usage is TRBV6-6 and J usage is TRBJ2-1, with D maybe TRBD2 (6 bases). V was trimmed by 8 bases and J by 6 bases, leaving 17 bases between them. Germline CDR1 MNHNY, CDR2 SVGAGI (reference sequence). The CDR3 consists of 14 residues. In DNA form, the CDR3 reads TGTGCCAGCGATTTATCGGGGGAAGGCAATGAGCAGTTCTTC. Protein product: CASDLSGEGNEQFF.

The CDR3 loop is CASSPEVGEGTYEQYF. Written as DNA, the CDR3 is TGTGCCAGCTCACCAGAGGTAGGGGAAGGGACCTACGAGCAGTACTTC. The V and J genes are TRBV18 and TRBJ2-7; possible D gene TRBD1, 5 bases. Germline CDR1 and CDR2: KGHSH and LQKENI. The CDR3 consists of 16 residues. V was trimmed by 2 bases and J by 2 bases, leaving 16 bases between them.

The chain carries TRBV12-3 or TRBV12-4 and TRBJ1-6, with a tentative D call TRBD1 (6 bases). The V and J ends lost 6 bases and 8 bases respectively, with 14 bases between them. The CDR3 consists of 14 residues. In DNA, the CDR3 is TGTGCCAGCAGACAGGGATCGGTGTATTCACCCCTCCACTTT. Translation: CASRQGSVYSPLHF.

The genes are TRBV29-1 and TRBJ2-3; perhaps TRBD1 as D (5 bases). The CDR3 extends over 13 amino acids. Germline V CDR1 and CDR2: SQVTM, ANQGSEA. V was trimmed by 5 bases and J by 3 bases, leaving 12 bases between them. CDR3 protein: CSVIVAGTDTQYF. The CDR3 DNA follows: TGCAGCGTTATCGTGGCAGGGACAGATACGCAGTATTTT.

The J gene is TRBJ1-1, the V gene TRBV29-1; 7 bases map to TRBD1. Germline lookup yields CDR1 SQVTM and CDR2 ANQGSEA. The CDR3 runs 14 residues. V was clipped by 6 bases and J by 0 bases; unmatched bases: 7. The CDR3 loop is CSVEKDRVNTEAFF. The CDR3 DNA sequence: TGCAGCGTGGAGAAAGACAGGGTGAACACTGAAGCTTTCTTT.

The rearrangement joins TRBV24-1 to TRBJ2-2, with D uncertain. Germline CDR1 KGHDR, CDR2 SFDVKD. The CDR3 covers 12 residues. Trimming shortened V by 4 bases and J by 7 bases, and 6 bases separated the two germline ends. CDR3 nucleotide sequence: TGTGCCACCAGTGAACCCGGCGGGGAGCTGTTTTTT. It specifies CATSEPGGELFF.

This sequence joins TRBV12-3 or TRBV12-4 and TRBJ1-1, with 7 bases identical to TRBD1. V lost 0 bases and J lost 3; bases outside the gene matches: 1. The CDR3 sequence is 14 residues long. CDR3 bases: TGTGCCAGCAGTTTAGCAGGGGGCTACACTGAAGCTTTCTTT. It translates to CASSLAGGYTEAFF.

V is TRBV19 and J is TRBJ2-7; D is ambiguous. The germline V gene encodes CDR1 LNHDA and CDR2 SQIVND (reference sequence). Deletions cut 6 bases from V and 3 bases from J, with 18 bases between. There are 15 residues in the CDR3. The DNA of the CDR3 is TGTGCCAGTAGGGGTTTGAGCGAGGTAGGCTACGAGCAGTACTTC. Amino acids: CASRGLSEVGYEQYF.

This chain links TRBV3-1 with TRBJ2-5, with a possible D match to TRBD2 (6 bases). The length of the CDR3 is 16 residues. The V gene's germline CDR1 is LGHDT and CDR2 YNNKEL (reference sequence). V was shortened by 0 bases and J by 10 bases, with 21 bases between the two germline ends. DNA for the CDR3: TGTGCCAGCAGCCAAGATTTATTCCAGCGGGTGCCGCTCCAGTACTTC. Residues: CASSQDLFQRVPLQYF.

J is TRBJ2-1 and V is TRBV7-2; the match to TRBD1 covers 9 bases. This CDR3 is 15 amino acids long. Germline loops: CDR1 SGHTA, CDR2 FQGNSA. Trimming took 2 bases from V and 2 from J; bases not matched to a gene: 1. DNA of the CDR3: TGTGCCAGCAGCTTAACAGGGGGCACCTACAATGAGCAGTTCTTC. Protein sequence: CASSLTGGTYNEQFF.